These T cell receptor beta chains were read from a single sample in a study of blood T cell repertoires in COVID-19. TCRdb's table, derived via immunoSEQ multiplex PCR, lists solely in-frame clones and lacks some. The table includes about 410,000 clones, around nine tenths detected once. The sequencing sample was made of peripheral blood. The receptors derive from a woman aged 40 to 50 with COVID-19, enrolled during active disease. CDR3s include the opening cysteine and the closing phenylalanine or tryptophan. D genes are given only for firm matches. A clone size is listed for some rows: how often the clone was seen (once, few, many), or a class if it is expanded.

len: 17; abundance: -; d_gene: -; j_gene: TRBJ1-2; v_gene: TRBV27; CDR3nt: TGTGCCAGCAGTTTATCTGGTCAGGGGCACGTTAGGAGTGGCTACACCTTC; CDR3aa: CASSLSGQGHVRSGYTF
len: 15; abundance: -; d_gene: -; j_gene: TRBJ2-6; v_gene: TRBV7-3; CDR3nt: TGTGCCAGCAGCTACGGGAGCTCTGGGGCCAACGTCCTGACTTTC; CDR3aa: CASSYGSSGANVLTF
len: 19; abundance: -; d_gene: -; j_gene: TRBJ2-6; v_gene: TRBV9; CDR3nt: TGTGCCAGCAGCTCCTCCGCCACAGGTAACCCTGCTGGGGCCAACGTCCTGACTTTC; CDR3aa: CASSSSATGNPAGANVLTF
len: 13; abundance: once; d_gene: TRBD1; j_gene: TRBJ1-2; v_gene: TRBV27; CDR3nt: TGTGCCAGCAGTCCCGACAGGGGGTATGGCTACACCTTC; CDR3aa: CASSPDRGYGYTF
len: 13; abundance: -; d_gene: -; j_gene: TRBJ1-1; v_gene: TRBV19; CDR3nt: TGTGCCAGTAGTATAGTGTCGGGCACTGAAGCTTTCTTT; CDR3aa: CASSIVSGTEAFF
len: 14; abundance: -; d_gene: -; j_gene: TRBJ1-5; v_gene: TRBV5-6; CDR3nt: TGTGCCAGCAGCTTGCGGCGGAGCAATCAGCCCCAGCATTTT; CDR3aa: CASSLRRSNQPQHF
len: 11; abundance: -; d_gene: -; j_gene: TRBJ1-1; v_gene: TRBV28; CDR3nt: TGTGCCAGCAGTTTATCAAGGGGGTCGTTCTTT; CDR3aa: CASSLSRGSFF
len: 16; abundance: -; d_gene: -; j_gene: TRBJ1-2; v_gene: TRBV18; CDR3nt: TGTGCCAGCAAAACCGGGAGCAAAGCAGGTCAATATGGCTACACCTTC; CDR3aa: CASKTGSKAGQYGYTF
len: 15; abundance: -; d_gene: -; j_gene: TRBJ1-1; v_gene: TRBV7-3; CDR3nt: TGTGCCAGCAGCTTATTTGGAGGGGATGGCACTGAAGCTTTCTTT; CDR3aa: CASSLFGGDGTEAFF
len: 14; abundance: -; d_gene: -; j_gene: TRBJ2-1; v_gene: TRBV5-4; CDR3nt: TGTGCCAGCAGCGAAGCCCTAGCGCCCAATGAGCAGTTCTTC; CDR3aa: CASSEALAPNEQFF
len: 16; abundance: -; d_gene: TRBD2; j_gene: TRBJ2-2; v_gene: TRBV14; CDR3nt: TGTGCCAGCAGCCAGCCGGGACTAGGGTTCCCCGGGGAGCTGTTTTTT; CDR3aa: CASSQPGLGFPGELFF
len: 13; abundance: -; d_gene: -; j_gene: TRBJ1-1; v_gene: TRBV27; CDR3nt: TGTGCCAGCAGTTTCGGACAGAGGGTGAAAACTTTCTTT; CDR3aa: CASSFGQRVKTFF
len: 14; abundance: once; d_gene: TRBD1; j_gene: TRBJ1-1; v_gene: TRBV7-9; CDR3nt: TGTGCCAGCAGCCGCAAACAGGGGAGTACTGAAGCTTTCTTT; CDR3aa: CASSRKQGSTEAFF
len: 14; abundance: -; d_gene: TRBD1; j_gene: TRBJ1-5; v_gene: TRBV19; CDR3nt: TGTGCCAGTAGTACCAGGGGGCCCGGTCAGCCCCAGCATTTT; CDR3aa: CASSTRGPGQPQHF
len: 13; abundance: -; d_gene: -; j_gene: TRBJ1-1; v_gene: TRBV30; CDR3nt: TGTGCCTGGGAAGGACACCTGGGCACTGAAGCTTTCTTT; CDR3aa: CAWEGHLGTEAFF
len: 17; abundance: -; d_gene: TRBD2; j_gene: TRBJ2-3; v_gene: TRBV28; CDR3nt: TGTGCCAGCAGTTACGGGACTAGCGGGAGGAGTACAGATACGCAGTATTTT; CDR3aa: CASSYGTSGRSTDTQYF
len: 14; abundance: -; d_gene: -; j_gene: TRBJ1-2; v_gene: TRBV3-1/TRBV3-2; CDR3nt: TGTGCCAGCAGCCCCACGGCAGGGAGGTATGGCTACACCTTC; CDR3aa: CASSPTAGRYGYTF
len: 15; abundance: once; d_gene: -; j_gene: TRBJ1-4; v_gene: TRBV28; CDR3nt: TGTGCCAGCAGTCCAAGGGCAGGGGTTCGGGAAAAACTGTTTTTT; CDR3aa: CASSPRAGVREKLFF
len: 18; abundance: -; d_gene: -; j_gene: TRBJ2-3; v_gene: TRBV21-1; CDR3nt: TGTGCCAGCAGCAAGGGCGTCGGGAACCCGCACAGCACAGATACGCAGTATTTT; CDR3aa: CASSKGVGNPHSTDTQYF
len: 15; abundance: once; d_gene: TRBD1; j_gene: TRBJ2-3; v_gene: TRBV19; CDR3nt: TGTGCCAGTAGTTACCTGACAGGGGTAAGAGATACGCAGTATTTT; CDR3aa: CASSYLTGVRDTQYF
len: 18; abundance: few; d_gene: -; j_gene: TRBJ1-4; v_gene: TRBV4-3; CDR3nt: TGCGCCAGCAGCCGCCTGGGTCCTCCTGAGGTTACTAATGAAAAACTGTTTTTT; CDR3aa: CASSRLGPPEVTNEKLFF
len: 13; abundance: -; d_gene: -; j_gene: TRBJ2-7; v_gene: TRBV7-2; CDR3nt: TGTGCCAGCAGCTTTTCAGGGGAAGGCGAGCAGTACTTC; CDR3aa: CASSFSGEGEQYF
len: 13; abundance: once; d_gene: -; j_gene: TRBJ2-1; v_gene: TRBV3-1/TRBV3-2; CDR3nt: TGTGCCAGCAGCAGGGAGGTGGACAATGAGCAGTTCTTC; CDR3aa: CASSREVDNEQFF
len: 12; abundance: -; d_gene: TRBD1; j_gene: TRBJ1-5; v_gene: TRBV27; CDR3nt: TGTGCCAGCAGGACAGGGGATCAGCCCCAGCATTTT; CDR3aa: CASRTGDQPQHF
len: 18; abundance: -; d_gene: -; j_gene: TRBJ1-6; v_gene: TRBV9; CDR3nt: TGTGCCAGCAGCCCCAGCAGACAGCTACGACACCCTAATTCACCCCTCCACTTT; CDR3aa: CASSPSRQLRHPNSPLHF
len: 12; abundance: -; d_gene: TRBD2; j_gene: TRBJ2-7; v_gene: TRBV29-1; CDR3nt: TGCAGCGTCGATGGACTAGCGGGGGAGCAGTACTTC; CDR3aa: CSVDGLAGEQYF
len: 15; abundance: -; d_gene: -; j_gene: TRBJ2-3; v_gene: TRBV28; CDR3nt: TGTGCCAGCAGTTTCACCTTCGGACACACAGATACGCAGTATTTT; CDR3aa: CASSFTFGHTDTQYF
len: 15; abundance: -; d_gene: -; j_gene: TRBJ1-5; v_gene: TRBV21-1; CDR3nt: TGTGCCAGCAGTGGAGAGGGACAGTCCGATCAGCCCCAGCATTTT; CDR3aa: CASSGEGQSDQPQHF
len: 13; abundance: -; d_gene: TRBD1; j_gene: TRBJ1-5; v_gene: TRBV11-2; CDR3nt: TGTGCCAGCAGCCGAACAGGGGGCCAGCCCCAGCATTTT; CDR3aa: CASSRTGGQPQHF
len: 15; abundance: -; d_gene: TRBD1; j_gene: TRBJ1-1; v_gene: TRBV11-3; CDR3nt: TGTGCCAGCAGCCCTACAGGGGTCGGGGACACTGAAGCTTTCTTT; CDR3aa: CASSPTGVGDTEAFF
len: 15; abundance: -; d_gene: -; j_gene: TRBJ1-5; v_gene: TRBV5-5; CDR3nt: TGTGCCAGCAGCCCAGGGGTTTATAGCAATCAGCCCCAGCATTTT; CDR3aa: CASSPGVYSNQPQHF
len: 13; abundance: -; d_gene: -; j_gene: TRBJ2-1; v_gene: TRBV27; CDR3nt: TGTGCCAGCAGCTTGGCCGTGGTCAATGAGCAGTTCTTC; CDR3aa: CASSLAVVNEQFF
len: 12; abundance: once; d_gene: -; j_gene: TRBJ2-3; v_gene: TRBV28; CDR3nt: TGTGCCAGCAGTTTGCTTTCGGGTACGCAGTATTTT; CDR3aa: CASSLLSGTQYF
len: 14; abundance: -; d_gene: -; j_gene: TRBJ1-1; v_gene: TRBV9; CDR3nt: TGTGCCAGCAGCATCCTTGCGCCTGGCACTGAAGCTTTCTTT; CDR3aa: CASSILAPGTEAFF
len: 15; abundance: -; d_gene: -; j_gene: TRBJ1-6; v_gene: TRBV27; CDR3nt: TGTGCCAGCAGTTTATCTCCAGGGGATAATTCACCCCTCCACTTT; CDR3aa: CASSLSPGDNSPLHF
len: 15; abundance: -; d_gene: TRBD1; j_gene: TRBJ2-6; v_gene: TRBV7-2; CDR3nt: TGTGCCAGCAGTCCTCAGGGGGCTGGGGCCAACGTCCTGACTTTC; CDR3aa: CASSPQGAGANVLTF
len: 13; abundance: -; d_gene: TRBD1; j_gene: TRBJ1-2; v_gene: TRBV5-1; CDR3nt: TGCGCCAGCAGCTTGGCGACAGGGAATGGCTACACCTTC; CDR3aa: CASSLATGNGYTF
len: 14; abundance: -; d_gene: TRBD1; j_gene: TRBJ2-7; v_gene: TRBV6-6; CDR3nt: TGTGCCAGCAGTTACGACAGGGGATCCTACGAGCAGTACTTC; CDR3aa: CASSYDRGSYEQYF
len: 13; abundance: once; d_gene: TRBD1; j_gene: TRBJ2-7; v_gene: TRBV28; CDR3nt: TGTGCCAGCAAGGACAGGGGAATCTACGAGCAGTACTTC; CDR3aa: CASKDRGIYEQYF
len: 15; abundance: -; d_gene: -; j_gene: TRBJ1-6; v_gene: TRBV7-2; CDR3nt: TGTGCCAGCACCGCCCTGTGGGGGGGGGAGACACCCCTCCACTTT; CDR3aa: CASTALWGGETPLHF
len: 13; abundance: -; d_gene: TRBD2; j_gene: TRBJ2-1; v_gene: TRBV11-3; CDR3nt: TGTGCCAGCAGCCCCGGGGGGGGAGTTGAGCAGTTCTTC; CDR3aa: CASSPGGGVEQFF
len: 15; abundance: -; d_gene: -; j_gene: TRBJ2-2; v_gene: TRBV19; CDR3nt: TGTGCCAGTAGAGTCCGGACAGCGAACACCGGGGAGCTGTTTTTT; CDR3aa: CASRVRTANTGELFF
len: 13; abundance: -; d_gene: -; j_gene: TRBJ1-5; v_gene: TRBV10-3; CDR3nt: TGTGCCATCGGACGGGGGGGCAATCAGCCCCAGCATTTT; CDR3aa: CAIGRGGNQPQHF
len: 16; abundance: -; d_gene: TRBD1; j_gene: TRBJ2-7; v_gene: TRBV6-5; CDR3nt: TGTGCCAGCAGTTATAGCCCCCGGGACAGACTCTACGAGCAGTACTTC; CDR3aa: CASSYSPRDRLYEQYF
len: 16; abundance: -; d_gene: -; j_gene: TRBJ1-6; v_gene: TRBV4-2; CDR3nt: TGTGCCAGCAGCCAAGGAGACAGTTGGGTAGCCTCACCCCTCCACTTT; CDR3aa: CASSQGDSWVASPLHF
len: 12; abundance: -; d_gene: -; j_gene: TRBJ1-1; v_gene: TRBV28; CDR3nt: TGTGCCAGCAGTTTCGTGAACACTGAAGCTTTCTTT; CDR3aa: CASSFVNTEAFF
len: 13; abundance: once; d_gene: -; j_gene: TRBJ1-5; v_gene: TRBV11-2; CDR3nt: TGTGCCAGCAGCTTAGTGGCTAGGAGGCCCCAGCATTTT; CDR3aa: CASSLVARRPQHF
len: 16; abundance: -; d_gene: -; j_gene: TRBJ1-5; v_gene: TRBV15; CDR3nt: TGTGCCACCAGCAGAGGACTGATTGAGAGCAATCAGCCCCAGCATTTT; CDR3aa: CATSRGLIESNQPQHF
len: 14; abundance: -; d_gene: -; j_gene: TRBJ2-3; v_gene: TRBV15; CDR3nt: TGTGCCACCAGGGCCCGCCCCCGCACAGATACGCAGTATTTT; CDR3aa: CATRARPRTDTQYF
len: 14; abundance: -; d_gene: -; j_gene: TRBJ2-7; v_gene: TRBV4-3; CDR3nt: TGCGCCAGCAGCCAAGCGGTCGGGGGCTACGAGCAGTACTTC; CDR3aa: CASSQAVGGYEQYF
len: 15; abundance: once; d_gene: TRBD1; j_gene: TRBJ1-4; v_gene: TRBV5-1; CDR3nt: TGCGCCAGCAGCGCAGACAGGGGGCGCGATGAAAAACTGTTTTTT; CDR3aa: CASSADRGRDEKLFF
len: 15; abundance: -; d_gene: -; j_gene: TRBJ2-7; v_gene: TRBV2; CDR3nt: TGTGCCAGCAGGCGACAAGGCCTTCCCATCGACGAGCAGTACTTC; CDR3aa: CASRRQGLPIDEQYF
len: 12; abundance: -; d_gene: TRBD1; j_gene: TRBJ1-2; v_gene: TRBV29-1; CDR3nt: TGCAGCGTTGACGGCAGGGGGTACGGCTACACCTTC; CDR3aa: CSVDGRGYGYTF
len: 14; abundance: -; d_gene: TRBD1; j_gene: TRBJ2-1; v_gene: TRBV27; CDR3nt: TGTGCCAGCGGGGACAGGGGGTCTTCCGATGAGCAGTTCTTC; CDR3aa: CASGDRGSSDEQFF
len: 12; abundance: -; d_gene: -; j_gene: TRBJ1-1; v_gene: TRBV12-3/TRBV12-4; CDR3nt: TGTGCCAGCAGTTTAGCAGACATGGGAGCTTTCTTT; CDR3aa: CASSLADMGAFF
len: 14; abundance: -; d_gene: TRBD1; j_gene: TRBJ1-2; v_gene: TRBV10-3; CDR3nt: TGTGCCATCAGTGAGCCGACAGGGAACTATGGCTACACCTTC; CDR3aa: CAISEPTGNYGYTF
len: 14; abundance: few; d_gene: -; j_gene: TRBJ1-1; v_gene: TRBV6-5; CDR3nt: TGTGCCAGTACGTTCTCGGCAGGGAACACTGAAGCTTTCTTT; CDR3aa: CASTFSAGNTEAFF
len: 14; abundance: -; d_gene: -; j_gene: TRBJ1-4; v_gene: TRBV18; CDR3nt: TGTGCCAGCTCACCACCAGGCGACTGGGAAAAACTGTTTTTT; CDR3aa: CASSPPGDWEKLFF
len: 15; abundance: -; d_gene: TRBD1; j_gene: TRBJ2-2; v_gene: TRBV19; CDR3nt: TGTGCCAGTAGTCGACAGGGGGTTGTCACCGGGGAGCTGTTTTTT; CDR3aa: CASSRQGVVTGELFF
len: 12; abundance: -; d_gene: -; j_gene: TRBJ2-5; v_gene: TRBV27; CDR3nt: TGTGCCAGCAGCCCTGGGGCGGAGACCCAGTACTTC; CDR3aa: CASSPGAETQYF